These T cell receptor beta chains were read from a single sample in a study of control samples from healthy donors and cancer patients. The repertoire was sequenced with immunoSEQ multiplex PCR; TCRdb's copy has only in-frame clones and lacks some. This sample carries 90,000 to 150,000 clones, 80% to 90% of them seen once, and the ten largest clones take 9.5% to 13%. The source material was blood. These receptor sequences come from a man under 40 in good health. CDR3s include the opening cysteine and the closing phenylalanine or tryptophan. The D gene is left open where the match is weak. Expanded clones get a size class; other rows say once, few or many, or leave the size out.

cdr3_aa,cdr3_nt,d_call,v_call,clone_size,j_call
CASGQGINYGYTF,TGTGCCAGCGGGCAGGGGATTAACTATGGCTACACCTTC,NA,TRBV5-5,once,TRBJ1-2
CASRWTGGTGELFF,TGCGCCAGCAGGTGGACAGGGGGGACCGGGGAGCTGTTTTTT,TRBD1,TRBV5-1,NA,TRBJ2-2
CASSPRRGSNQPQHF,TGTGCCAGCAGTCCCCGGAGGGGCAGCAATCAGCCCCAGCATTTT,NA,TRBV27,few,TRBJ1-5
CASSSQENTEAFF,TGTGCCAGCAGTTCACAGGAGAACACTGAAGCTTTCTTT,NA,TRBV12-3/TRBV12-4,NA,TRBJ1-1
CASSEGQVHEKLFF,TGTGCCAGCAGTGAGGGACAGGTCCACGAAAAACTGTTTTTT,TRBD1,TRBV25-1,NA,TRBJ1-4
CASSSALTDSGANVLTF,TGTGCCAGCAGCTCAGCCCTGACCGACTCTGGGGCCAACGTCCTGACTTTC,NA,TRBV7-6,NA,TRBJ2-6
CAIMGTVDGYTF,TGTGCCATCATGGGGACAGTCGATGGCTACACCTTC,TRBD1,TRBV10-3,NA,TRBJ1-2
CASSFGRLAKNIQYF,TGTGCCAGCAGCTTTGGACGGCTAGCCAAAAACATTCAGTACTTC,NA,TRBV5-8,NA,TRBJ2-4
CASGSGTGFSNEQFF,TGTGCCAGCGGGTCCGGGACAGGTTTTTCCAATGAGCAGTTCTTC,TRBD1,TRBV6-6,NA,TRBJ2-1
CASNTLGLVPGELFF,TGTGCCAGCAACACTCTGGGACTAGTACCCGGGGAGCTGTTTTTT,TRBD2,TRBV2,NA,TRBJ2-2
CASSIISSGNTIYF,TGTGCCAGTAGTATAATCAGCTCTGGAAACACCATATATTTT,NA,TRBV19,NA,TRBJ1-3
CASSSLDGNTIYF,TGTGCCAGCAGCTCTCTGGATGGAAACACCATATATTTT,NA,TRBV27,NA,TRBJ1-3
CATSRDSYSNQPQHF,TGTGCCACCAGCAGAGACAGTTATAGCAATCAGCCCCAGCATTTT,NA,TRBV15,NA,TRBJ1-5
CASSLTTQKETQYF,TGCGCCAGCAGCTTGACGACGCAAAAAGAGACCCAGTACTTC,NA,TRBV5-1,NA,TRBJ2-5
CASSPRQTNEARTEAFF,TGTGCCAGCTCACCACGGCAGACGAATGAGGCTCGGACTGAAGCTTTCTTT,NA,TRBV18,NA,TRBJ1-1
CASRRPGLEAFF,TGTGCCAGCAGGCGTCCCGGGCTTGAAGCTTTCTTT,NA,TRBV11-1,NA,TRBJ1-1
CASSLRRGAELREQYF,TGTGCCAGCAGCTTACGAAGGGGGGCAGAGCTCCGCGAGCAGTACTTC,NA,TRBV11-3,NA,TRBJ2-7
CSASLSTDTQYF,TGCAGTGCTAGTCTCAGCACAGATACGCAGTATTTT,NA,TRBV20-1,NA,TRBJ2-3
CASLAAGANVLTF,TGCGCCAGTTTAGCGGCAGGGGCCAACGTCCTGACTTTC,NA,TRBV4-1,NA,TRBJ2-6
CASLSTGMNTEAFF,TGCGCCAGCCTTTCGACAGGGATGAACACTGAAGCTTTCTTT,TRBD1,TRBV10-2,NA,TRBJ1-1
CASSLGSGIGNTIYF,TGCGCCAGCAGCTTGGGGAGCGGGATTGGAAACACCATATATTTT,NA,TRBV5-1,NA,TRBJ1-3
CASSLEGDNEKLFF,TGTGCCAGCAGCTTGGAGGGAGATAATGAAAAACTGTTTTTT,NA,TRBV5-5,NA,TRBJ1-4
CASSDRGRSNYGYTF,TGTGCCAGCAGTGATAGGGGACGATCTAACTATGGCTACACCTTC,NA,TRBV25-1,NA,TRBJ1-2
CASSPRGANDGYTF,TGTGCCAGCTCACCGCGGGGGGCGAACGATGGCTACACCTTC,NA,TRBV18,NA,TRBJ1-2
CASSPNLEANTEAFF,TGTGCCAGCAGCCCTAATTTGGAGGCGAACACTGAAGCTTTCTTT,NA,TRBV11-3,NA,TRBJ1-1
CAWGLDRVSNQPQHF,TGTGCCTGGGGTCTAGACAGGGTGAGCAATCAGCCCCAGCATTTT,TRBD1,TRBV30,many,TRBJ1-5
CAIRGQGVFGYTF,TGTGCCATCCGGGGGCAGGGGGTATTTGGCTACACCTTC,TRBD1,TRBV10-3,NA,TRBJ1-2
CASSLSGGNTEAFF,TGTGCCAGCAGCTTATCTGGAGGGAACACTGAAGCTTTCTTT,NA,TRBV7-2,NA,TRBJ1-1
CASLADRSSYEQYF,TGTGCCAGCCTAGCGGATAGGAGCTCCTACGAGCAGTACTTC,TRBD2,TRBV2,NA,TRBJ2-7
CAWSAGQGPTDTQYF,TGTGCCTGGAGTGCGGGACAGGGCCCCACAGATACGCAGTATTTT,TRBD1,TRBV30,NA,TRBJ2-3
CASSPGVGPSDTQYF,TGTGCCAGCTCACCAGGGGTAGGCCCTTCAGATACGCAGTATTTT,NA,TRBV18,NA,TRBJ2-3
CASTDRGGTGELFF,TGTGCCAGCACCGACAGGGGAGGCACCGGGGAGCTGTTTTTT,TRBD1,TRBV6-5,NA,TRBJ2-2
CASRSNSGNTEAFF,TGTGCCAGCAGGTCTAACTCGGGGAACACTGAAGCTTTCTTT,NA,TRBV6-5,NA,TRBJ1-1
CASSLQGAGGNTIYF,TGTGCCAGCAGCTTACAGGGGGCGGGAGGAAACACCATATATTTT,TRBD1,TRBV7-2,once,TRBJ1-3
CAILDSYGYTF,TGTGCCATCCTCGACAGCTATGGCTACACCTTC,NA,TRBV6-5,NA,TRBJ1-2